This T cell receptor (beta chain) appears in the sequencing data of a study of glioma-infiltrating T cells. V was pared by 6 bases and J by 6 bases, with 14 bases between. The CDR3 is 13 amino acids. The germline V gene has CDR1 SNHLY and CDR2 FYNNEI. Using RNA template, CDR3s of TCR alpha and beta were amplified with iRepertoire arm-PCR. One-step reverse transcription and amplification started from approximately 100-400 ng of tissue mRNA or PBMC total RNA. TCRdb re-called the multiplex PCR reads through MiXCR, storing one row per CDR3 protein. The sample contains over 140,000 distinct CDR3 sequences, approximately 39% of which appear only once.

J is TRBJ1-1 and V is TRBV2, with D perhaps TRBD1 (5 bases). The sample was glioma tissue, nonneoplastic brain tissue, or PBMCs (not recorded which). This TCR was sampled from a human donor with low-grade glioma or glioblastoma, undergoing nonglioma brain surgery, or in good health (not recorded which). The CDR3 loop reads CASRLSGNAEAFF. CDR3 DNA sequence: TGTGCCAGCAGGTTATCAGGGAATGCTGAAGCTTTCTTT.